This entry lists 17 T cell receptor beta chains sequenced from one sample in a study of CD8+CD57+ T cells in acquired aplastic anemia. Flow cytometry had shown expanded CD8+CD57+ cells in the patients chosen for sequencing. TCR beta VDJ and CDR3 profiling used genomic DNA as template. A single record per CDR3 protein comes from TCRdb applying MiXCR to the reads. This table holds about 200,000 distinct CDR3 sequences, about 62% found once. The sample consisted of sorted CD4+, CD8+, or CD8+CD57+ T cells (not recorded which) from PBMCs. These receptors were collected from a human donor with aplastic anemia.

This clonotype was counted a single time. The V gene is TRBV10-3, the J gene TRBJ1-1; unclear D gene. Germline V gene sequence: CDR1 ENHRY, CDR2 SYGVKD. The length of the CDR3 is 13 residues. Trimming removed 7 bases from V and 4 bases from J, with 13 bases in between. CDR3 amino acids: CAIIPERGTEAFF. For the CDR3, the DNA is TGTGCCATCATACCGGAGAGAGGCACTGAAGCTTTCTTT.

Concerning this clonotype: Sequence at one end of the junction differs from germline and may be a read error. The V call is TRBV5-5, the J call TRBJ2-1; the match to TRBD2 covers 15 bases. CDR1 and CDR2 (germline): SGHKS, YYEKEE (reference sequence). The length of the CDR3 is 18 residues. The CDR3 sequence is CASSLGTSGGSSYNEQFF. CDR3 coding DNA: TGTGCCAGCAGTTTGGGGACTAGCGGGGGGTCCTCCTACAATGAGCAGTTCTTC.

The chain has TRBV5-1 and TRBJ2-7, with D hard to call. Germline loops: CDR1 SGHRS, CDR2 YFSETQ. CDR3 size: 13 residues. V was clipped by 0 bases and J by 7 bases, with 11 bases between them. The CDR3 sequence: CASSLAWPLEQYF. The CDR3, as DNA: TGCGCCAGCAGCTTGGCGTGGCCCCTGGAGCAGTACTTC.

CDR3 in DNA: TGTGCCAGCAGCCTCCTAGCGGGACAGGGGTTGAATGAGCAGTTCTTC. Its translation: CASSLLAGQGLNEQFF. V usage is TRBV7-8 and J usage is TRBJ2-1, with a tentative D call TRBD1 (10 bases). V was pared by 5 bases and J by 7 bases, with 21 bases between. Per the germline V gene, CDR1 is SGHVS and CDR2 is FQNEAQ. This CDR3 is 16 amino acids long. The variable domain in full, completed from reference TRBV7-8 and TRBJ2-1, reads GAGVSQSPRYKVAKRGQDVALRCDPISGHVSLFWYQQALGQGPEFLTYFQNEAQLDKSGLPSDRFFAERPEGSVSTLKIQRTQQEDSAVYLCASSLLAGQGLNEQFFGPGTRLTVL.

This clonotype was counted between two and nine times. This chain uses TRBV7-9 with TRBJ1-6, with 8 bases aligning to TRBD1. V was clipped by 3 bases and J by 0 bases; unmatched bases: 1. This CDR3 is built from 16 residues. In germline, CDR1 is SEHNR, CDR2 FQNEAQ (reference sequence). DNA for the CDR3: TGTGCCAGCAGCTTGGACAGGGACTCCTATAATTCACCCCTCCACTTT. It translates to CASSLDRDSYNSPLHF.

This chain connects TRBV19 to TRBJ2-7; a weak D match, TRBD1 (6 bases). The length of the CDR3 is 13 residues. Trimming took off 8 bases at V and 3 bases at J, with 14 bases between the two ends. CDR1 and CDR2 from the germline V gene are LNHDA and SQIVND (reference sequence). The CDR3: CASALGGVYEQYF. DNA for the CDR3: TGTGCCAGTGCTCTAGGGGGAGTCTACGAGCAGTACTTC.

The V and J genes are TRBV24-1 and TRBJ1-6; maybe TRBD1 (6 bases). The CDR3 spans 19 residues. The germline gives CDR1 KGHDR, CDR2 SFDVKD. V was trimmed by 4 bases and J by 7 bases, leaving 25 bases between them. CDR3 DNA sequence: TGTGCCACCAGTGACCCCCATCGAGGTCCGACAGGAACCAATTCACCCCTCCACTTT. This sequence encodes CATSDPHRGPTGTNSPLHF.

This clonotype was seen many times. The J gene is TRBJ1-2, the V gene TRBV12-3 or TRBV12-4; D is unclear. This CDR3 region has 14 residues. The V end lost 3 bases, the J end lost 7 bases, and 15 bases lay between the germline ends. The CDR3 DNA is TGTGCCAGCAGTTTTCGTGGACGGGATGGTGGCTACACCTTC. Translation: CASSFRGRDGGYTF.

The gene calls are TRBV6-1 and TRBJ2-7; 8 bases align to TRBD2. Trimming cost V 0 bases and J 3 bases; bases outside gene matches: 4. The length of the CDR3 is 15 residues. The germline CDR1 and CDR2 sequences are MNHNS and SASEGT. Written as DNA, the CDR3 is TGTGCCAGCAGTGAAGCGGCCGGGAGGGTCTACGAGCAGTACTTC. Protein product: CASSEAAGRVYEQYF.

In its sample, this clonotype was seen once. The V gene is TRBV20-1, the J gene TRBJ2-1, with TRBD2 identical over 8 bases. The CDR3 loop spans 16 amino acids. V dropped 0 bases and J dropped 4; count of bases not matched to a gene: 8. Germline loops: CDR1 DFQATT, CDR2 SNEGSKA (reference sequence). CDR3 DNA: TGCAGTGCTAGAGATCGCGGGAGGAGAGAATACAATGAGCAGTTCTTC. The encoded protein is CSARDRGRREYNEQFF.

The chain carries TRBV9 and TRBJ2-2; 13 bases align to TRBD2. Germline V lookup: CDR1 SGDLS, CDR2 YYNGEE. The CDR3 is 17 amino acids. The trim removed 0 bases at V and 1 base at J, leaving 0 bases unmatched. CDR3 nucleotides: TGTGCCAGCAGCGTAGGGACTAGCGGGGGGAACACCGGGGAGCTGTTTTTT. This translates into CASSVGTSGGNTGELFF.

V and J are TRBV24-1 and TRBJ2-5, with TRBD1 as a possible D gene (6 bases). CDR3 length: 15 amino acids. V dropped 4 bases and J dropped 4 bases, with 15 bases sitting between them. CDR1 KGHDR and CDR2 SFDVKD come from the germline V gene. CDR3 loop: CATSDWDTTGETQYF. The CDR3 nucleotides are TGTGCCACCAGTGACTGGGACACCACGGGAGAGACCCAGTACTTC.

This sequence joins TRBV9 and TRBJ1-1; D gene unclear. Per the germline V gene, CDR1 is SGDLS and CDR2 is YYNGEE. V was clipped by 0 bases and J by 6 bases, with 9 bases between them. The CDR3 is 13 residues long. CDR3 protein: CASSVEYSSEAFF. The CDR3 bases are TGTGCCAGCAGCGTAGAATACTCTTCTGAAGCTTTCTTT.

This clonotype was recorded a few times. CDR3 sequence: CSADPLRGRDYEQYF. CDR3 nucleotides: TGCAGTGCTGACCCCCTGCGCGGGAGGGACTACGAGCAGTACTTC. The genes are TRBV20-1 and TRBJ2-7; 9 positions match TRBD2. CDR3 length: 15 residues. The J segment lost 3 bases and the V segment lost 5 bases, leaving 11 bases of the junction unmatched. Germline CDR1 DFQATT, CDR2 SNEGSKA (reference sequence).

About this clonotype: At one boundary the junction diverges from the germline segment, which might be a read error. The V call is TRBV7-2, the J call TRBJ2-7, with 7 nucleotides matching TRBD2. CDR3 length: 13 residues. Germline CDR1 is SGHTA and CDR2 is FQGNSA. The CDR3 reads CATSGVRPYEQYF. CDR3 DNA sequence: TGTGCCACCAGCGGGGTCAGACCCTACGAGCAGTACTTC.

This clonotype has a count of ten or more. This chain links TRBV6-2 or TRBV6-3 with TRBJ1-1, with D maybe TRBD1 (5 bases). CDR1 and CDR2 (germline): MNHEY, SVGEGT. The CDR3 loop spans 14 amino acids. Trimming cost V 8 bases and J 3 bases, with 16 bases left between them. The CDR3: CASVRGGRDTEAFF. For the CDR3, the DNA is TGTGCCAGCGTTCGGGGGGGAAGGGACACTGAAGCTTTCTTT.

This chain's CDR3 is CASSTTGASNQPQHF. The DNA of the CDR3 is TGTGCCAGTAGTACGACAGGGGCCAGCAATCAGCCCCAGCATTTT. The chain joins TRBV19 to TRBJ1-5, with 8 nucleotides matching TRBD1. With V trimmed by 4 bases and J by 1 base, 3 bases remained unmatched. Germline CDR1 and CDR2: LNHDA and SQIVND (reference sequence). CDR3 length: 15 residues.